This note documents a single T cell receptor beta chain sequence. This record comes from a study of beta chain features in type 1 diabetes. The sequenced template was cDNA made from the entire isolated RNA. TCRdb keeps only in-frame clones here, not all; method: immunoSEQ multiplex PCR. The sample has about 13,000 clones, about 49% seen once. Per germline, CDR1 SEHNR and CDR2 FQNEAQ (reference sequence). The CDR3 is made up of 13 amino acids. With V trimmed by 1 base and J by 10 bases, 4 bases remained unmatched. A sort by CD45RO/CCR7/CD25/CD127/CD95/CD27 yielded CD4+ naive, central memory, regulatory and stem cell-like memory cells.

The sequencing sample was made of stem cell memory CD4+ T cells from blood. The chain is built from TRBV7-9 and TRBJ1-1; 9 positions match TRBD1. The source of this sequence is a man between 18 and 35 years old in good health. The CDR3 loop reads CASSLGGDRVAFF. DNA of the CDR3: TGTGCCAGCAGCTTAGGCGGGGACAGGGTAGCTTTCTTT.